The TCR beta chain described here comes from a study of shared clonotypes between healthy human individuals. Study-level points and caveats: It was observed that about 5% of naive CD4 clonotypes were shared across several donors.

The J segment lost 4 bases and the V segment lost 0 bases, leaving 6 bases of the junction unmatched. The V gene's germline CDR1 is MNHEY and CDR2 SMNVEV (reference sequence). This CDR3 spans 16 amino acids. In regard to this clone: The target antigen is unknown.

Deep was the level at which the assay was run. Produced via immunoSEQ multiplex PCR; TCRdb's table is partial and in-frame only. The sample has millions of clones, around nine tenths seen once. There were no recent acute infections or vaccinations among the donors, who were healthy HIV-negative adults. The receptor was derived from a man between 18 and 35 years old in good health. Material: naive CD4+ T cells sorted from blood. Subset defined: CD45RA+ positively selected. The chain recombines TRBV27 with TRBJ1-2, with 9 bases identical to TRBD1. The CDR3 DNA reads as TGTGCCAGCAGTTTATCGAAAGGACAGGGGACCTATGGCTACACCTTC. Amino acid sequence: CASSLSKGQGTYGYTF.